Shown below are 13 T cell receptor beta chains from a single sample sequenced in a study of T-cell memory formation after mild COVID-19. Via MiXCR, TCRdb re-called the 5' RACE reads, giving one row per CDR3 protein. The sample has about 200,000 distinct CDR3 sequences, roughly 18% seen once; the top ten hold 2% to 2.5%. The sequenced material came from PBMCs or a T cell subset sorted from them (not recorded which). Receptors originate from an adult woman who had mild COVID-19 (a few samples of this study predate the infection). Cell type and time point are not known.

CDR3 in DNA: TGTGCCAGCAGCCAAGGAGGAGGGGAGTTCTTC. Translation gives CASSQGGGEFF. The chain couples TRBV3-1 to TRBJ2-1; possible D gene TRBD2, 6 bases. CDR1 is LGHDT and CDR2 is YNNKEL in the germline V gene (reference sequence). The CDR3 is 11 amino acids. V dropped 1 base and J dropped 14 bases, with 9 bases sitting between them.

This clonotype was found a few times. The chain carries TRBV9 and TRBJ1-3; weak D call: TRBD1 (5 bases). V dropped 4 bases and J dropped 0 bases, with 20 bases sitting between them. The CDR3 spans 18 residues. CDR1 SGDLS and CDR2 YYNGEE come from the germline V gene. CDR3 residues: CASSPDTWDGISGNTIYF. The CDR3 bases are TGTGCCAGCAGCCCGGACACTTGGGACGGCATCTCTGGAAACACCATATATTTT.

This clonotype was counted only a few times. This chain connects TRBV20-1 to TRBJ1-5; TRBD1 agrees at 9 bases. V shed 5 bases and J 7 bases; nucleotides not matched to a gene: 6. Germline-derived CDR1 and CDR2 are DFQATT and SNEGSKA (reference sequence). The CDR3 runs 13 residues. The CDR3 here is CSAPGQGRQPQHF. The CDR3 DNA is TGCAGTGCTCCGGGACAGGGACGACAGCCCCAGCATTTT.

The chain couples TRBV2 to TRBJ2-7, with D possibly called TRBD1 or TRBD2 (5 bases each). V was trimmed by 10 bases and J by 6 bases, leaving 19 bases between them. CDR3 length equals 13 residues. Germline V gene data show CDR1 as SNHLY and CDR2 as FYNNEI. CDR3 bases: TGTGCCACCTCCCTAGAGGGGAAGTCCGAGCAGTACTTC. It is translated as CATSLEGKSEQYF. The whole variable domain, filled in from reference TRBV2 and TRBJ2-7, reads EPEVTQTPSHQVTQMGQEVILRCVPISNHLYFYWYRQILGQKVEFLVSFYNNEISEKSEIFDDQFSVERPDGSNFTLKIRSTKLEDSAMYFCATSLEGKSEQYFGPGTRLTVT.

The rearrangement links TRBV20-1 to TRBJ2-3; 11 bases match TRBD2. V was clipped by 6 bases and J by 2 bases; unmatched bases: 13. The CDR3 sequence is 17 residues long. Germline values: CDR1 DFQATT, CDR2 SNEGSKA (reference sequence). CDR3 coding DNA: TGCAGTGCCACGACTCTGGGACTAGCGGCCTACACAGATACGCAGTATTTT. It codes for CSATTLGLAAYTDTQYF.

This clonotype was recorded at least ten times. This chain joins TRBV9 and TRBJ2-4; 7 bases line up with TRBD1. After removal of 4 bases from V and 10 bases from J, the junction contained 11 bases not matched to a gene. Germline V gene sequence: CDR1 SGDLS, CDR2 YYNGEE. The CDR3 is made up of 14 amino acids. As DNA, the CDR3 is TGTGCCAGCAGCCCCGAGGGACAGTCTAGAATTCAGTACTTC. It translates to CASSPEGQSRIQYF. Full variable domain (rest looked up from reference TRBV9 and TRBJ2-4): DSGVTQTPKHLITATGQRVTLRCSPRSGDLSVYWYQQSLDQGLQFLIQYYNGEERAKGNILERFSAQQFPDLHSELNLSSLELGDSALYFCASSPEGQSRIQYFGAGTRLSVL.

This clonotype was recorded a few times. The V gene is TRBV5-1, the J gene TRBJ2-5; either TRBD1 or TRBD2 may supply D (5 bases each). Germline CDR1 and CDR2: SGHRS and YFSETQ. The CDR3 has 14 amino acids. Trimming pared 9 bases from V and 10 bases from J, leaving 25 bases between. The CDR3 DNA reads TGCGCCACCTCAGAGGGCTACACCCAGGGTGGCCAGTACTTC. It is translated as CATSEGYTQGGQYF.

This clonotype was found a few times. This sequence joins TRBV3-1 and TRBJ2-5; weak D call: TRBD1 (6 bases). Germline CDR1 is LGHDT and CDR2 is YNNKEL (reference sequence). Trimming shortened V by 1 base and J by 3 bases, and 15 bases separated the two germline ends. This CDR3 spans 16 amino acids. For the CDR3, the DNA is TGTGCCAGCAGCCAAGTGTCAGGGGCATTGAAAGAGACCCAGTACTTC. This sequence encodes CASSQVSGALKETQYF.

This chain connects TRBV24-1 to TRBJ2-2; 9 positions match TRBD1. The CDR3 is 16 amino acids. Germline-derived CDR1 and CDR2 are KGHDR and SFDVKD. The J segment lost 5 bases and the V segment lost 4 bases, leaving 7 bases of the junction unmatched. The CDR3 loop reads CATSDPGQGKTGELFF. In DNA, the CDR3 is TGTGCCACCAGTGACCCGGGACAGGGTAAAACCGGGGAGCTGTTTTTT.

Ten or more counts support this clonotype. The chain employs TRBV20-1 and TRBJ2-3; no clear D gene. The V end was cut by 6 bases, the J end by 0 bases, with 13 bases between. CDR3 size: 14 residues. Germline V CDR1 and CDR2: DFQATT, SNEGSKA (reference sequence). CDR3 DNA sequence: TGCAGTGCGCCGAACCCGACTAGCACAGATACGCAGTATTTT. This codes for CSAPNPTSTDTQYF.

V gene TRBV6-5 combines with J gene TRBJ1-2, with 10 bases that match TRBD1. The ends lost 2 bases at V and 7 bases at J; junction bases unmatched: 7. Germline-derived CDR1 and CDR2 are MNHEY and SVGAGI. The CDR3 runs to 15 residues. The CDR3 region is CASSYASGTGAGYTF. In DNA, the CDR3 is TGTGCCAGCAGTTACGCCTCCGGGACAGGGGCTGGCTACACCTTC.

This chain connects TRBV9 to TRBJ2-3, with D unclear. The CDR3 has 13 residues. The V end was cut by 0 bases, the J end by 3 bases, with 5 bases between. Germline CDR1 is SGDLS and CDR2 is YYNGEE. The CDR3 loop is CASSVASTDTQYF. In DNA form, the CDR3 reads TGTGCCAGCAGCGTAGCCAGTACAGATACGCAGTATTTT.

This clonotype was picked up many times. The rearrangement uses TRBV4-3 and TRBJ2-7, with TRBD2 matching 10 bases. The germline V gene has CDR1 LGHNA and CDR2 YSLEER. The CDR3 loop spans 16 amino acids. V shed 0 bases and J 6 bases; nucleotides not matched to a gene: 8. CDR3 amino acids: CASSQEHLAGAVEQYF. CDR3 DNA sequence: TGCGCCAGCAGCCAAGAGCACCTAGCGGGAGCGGTCGAGCAGTACTTC.